This T cell receptor beta chain was recovered during a study of T cell repertoires in aging, cancer and after chemotherapy. The CDR3 runs 16 residues. The V gene lost 5 bases and the J gene lost 0 bases, with 14 bases spanning the gap. Germline CDR1 is SGHKS and CDR2 is YYEKEE (reference sequence). A mixed TRB-A/B primer pool amplified rearranged TRB by multiplex touch-down PCR. TCRdb ran MiXCR on the multiplex PCR reads and lists one entry per CDR3 protein. Found here are more than 6,500 distinct CDR3 sequences, around two fifths of them singletons; the top ten hold more than 4%. Study results and limitations: These repertoire data do not allow conclusions about immunological memory after chemotherapy.

A note on this clonotype: Its antigen is currently unknown.

TCR beta rearrangements were amplified from peripheral blood genomic DNA. The clonotype comes from a human donor in good health. The sample comprised blood. This chain joins TRBV5-5 and TRBJ2-2, with D possibly TRBD1 on 6 matching bases. The chain's CDR3 is CASRRFDRSNTGELFF. CDR3 nucleotides: TGTGCCAGCAGACGGTTCGACAGGTCGAACACCGGGGAGCTGTTTTTT.